This record covers a single T cell receptor beta chain. This sample was taken from a study of blood T cell repertoires in COVID-19. Study at large: Whether acute or convalescent, the COVID-19 samples came from the United States, Italy and Spain. The cDNA or gDNA used as material had been derived from T cells, B-cell-depleted T cells, or PBMCs.

Per the original data handling: Counts of nucleated cells, estimated from reference gene primer amplification, were obtained. Sequencing used immunoSEQ multiplex PCR; TCRdb keeps in-frame clones, though not all of them. That table supplies the V and J calls and clone size; D and trimming were determined from the DNA. The sample shows just over 150,000 clones, about 88% of them seen only once. CDR3 length: 15 residues. The V segment lost 4 bases and the J segment 0 bases; nucleotides outside the gene matches: 3. Per germline, CDR1 KGHSH and CDR2 LQKENI. Material: peripheral blood. The chain recombines TRBV18 with TRBJ1-2, with 9 bases that match TRBD1. The sequence was obtained from a woman in her 70s with acute or convalescent COVID-19. This chain's CDR3 is CASSRGQGPNYGYTF. The CDR3 nucleotides read TGTGCCAGCTCACGGGGACAGGGACCTAACTATGGCTACACCTTC.